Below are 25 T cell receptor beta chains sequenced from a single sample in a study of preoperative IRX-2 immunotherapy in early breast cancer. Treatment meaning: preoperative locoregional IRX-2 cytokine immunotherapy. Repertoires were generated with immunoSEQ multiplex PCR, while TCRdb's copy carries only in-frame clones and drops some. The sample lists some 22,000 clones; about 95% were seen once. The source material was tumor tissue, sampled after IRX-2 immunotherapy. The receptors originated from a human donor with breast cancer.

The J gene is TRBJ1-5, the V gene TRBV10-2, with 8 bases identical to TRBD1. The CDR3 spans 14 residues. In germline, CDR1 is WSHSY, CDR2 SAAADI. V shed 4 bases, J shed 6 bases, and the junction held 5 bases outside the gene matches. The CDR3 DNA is TGCGCCAGCAGTGGACAGGGGTGGTTTCAGCCCCAGCATTTT. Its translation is CASSGQGWFQPQHF.

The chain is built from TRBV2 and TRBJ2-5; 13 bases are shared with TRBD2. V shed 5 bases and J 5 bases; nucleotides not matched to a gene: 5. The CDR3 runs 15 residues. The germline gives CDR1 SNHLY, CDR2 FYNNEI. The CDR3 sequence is CASSYPTSGRETQYF. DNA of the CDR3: TGTGCCAGCAGTTACCCGACTAGCGGGAGGGAGACCCAGTACTTC.

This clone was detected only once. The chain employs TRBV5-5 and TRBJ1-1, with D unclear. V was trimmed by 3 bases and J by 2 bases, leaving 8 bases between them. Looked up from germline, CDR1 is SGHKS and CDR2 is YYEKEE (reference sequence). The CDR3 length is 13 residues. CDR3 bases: TGTGCCAGCAGCTCAGAGTACAACACTGAAGCTTTCTTT. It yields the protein CASSSEYNTEAFF.

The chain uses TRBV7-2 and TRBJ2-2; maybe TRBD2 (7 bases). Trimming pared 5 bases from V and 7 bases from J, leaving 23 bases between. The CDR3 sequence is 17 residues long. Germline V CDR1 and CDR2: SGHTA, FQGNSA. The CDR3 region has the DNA TGTGCCAGCAGCCGGGGGAAGGGGGGAGGGAGAATCGGGGAGCTGTTTTTT. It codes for CASSRGKGGGRIGELFF.

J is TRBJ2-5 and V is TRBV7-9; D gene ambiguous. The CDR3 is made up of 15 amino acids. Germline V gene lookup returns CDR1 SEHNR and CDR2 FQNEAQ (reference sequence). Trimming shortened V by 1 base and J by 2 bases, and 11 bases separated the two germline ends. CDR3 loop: CASSLEVSAQETQYF. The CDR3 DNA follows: TGTGCCAGCAGCTTAGAGGTCTCGGCACAAGAGACCCAGTACTTC.

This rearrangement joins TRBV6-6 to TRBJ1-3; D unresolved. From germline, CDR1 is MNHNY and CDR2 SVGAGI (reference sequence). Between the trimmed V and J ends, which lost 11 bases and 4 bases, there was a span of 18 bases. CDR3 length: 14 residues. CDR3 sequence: CAAKEVLRGNTIYF. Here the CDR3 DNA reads TGTGCCGCTAAGGAAGTCCTAAGAGGAAACACCATATATTTT.

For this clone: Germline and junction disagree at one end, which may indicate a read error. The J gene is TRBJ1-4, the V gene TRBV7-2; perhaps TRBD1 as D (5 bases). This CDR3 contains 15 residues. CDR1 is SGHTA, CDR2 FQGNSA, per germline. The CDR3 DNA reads TGTGTCAGCAGCTTACAGGCAGGGCTTAATGAAAAACTGTTTTTT. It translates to CVSSLQAGLNEKLFF.

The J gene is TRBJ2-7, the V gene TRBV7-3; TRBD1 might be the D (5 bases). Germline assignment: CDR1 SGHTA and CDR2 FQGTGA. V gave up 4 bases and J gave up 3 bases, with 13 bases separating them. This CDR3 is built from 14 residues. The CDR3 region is CASSSDTNNYEQYF. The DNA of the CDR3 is TGTGCCAGCAGCTCGGACACGAACAACTACGAGCAGTACTTC.

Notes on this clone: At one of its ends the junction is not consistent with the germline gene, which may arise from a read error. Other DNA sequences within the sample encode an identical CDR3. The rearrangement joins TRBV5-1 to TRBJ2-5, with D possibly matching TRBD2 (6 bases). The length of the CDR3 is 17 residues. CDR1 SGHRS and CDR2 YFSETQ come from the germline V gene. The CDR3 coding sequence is TGCGCCAGTAGCTTGCGGATCGCGGGGAGGCGCGAAGAGACCCAGTACTTC. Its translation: CASSLRIAGRREETQYF.

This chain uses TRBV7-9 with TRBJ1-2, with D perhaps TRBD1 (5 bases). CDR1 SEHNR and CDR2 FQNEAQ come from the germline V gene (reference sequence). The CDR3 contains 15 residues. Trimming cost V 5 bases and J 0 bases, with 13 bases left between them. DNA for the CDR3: TGTGCCAGCAGCCAGAACCCGGGGGCTAACTATGGCTACACCTTC. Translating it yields CASSQNPGANYGYTF.

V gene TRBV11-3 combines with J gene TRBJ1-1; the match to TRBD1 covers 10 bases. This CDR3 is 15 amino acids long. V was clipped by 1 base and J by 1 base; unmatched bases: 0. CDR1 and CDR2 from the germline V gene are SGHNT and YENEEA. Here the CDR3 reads CASSLGDRGNTEAFF. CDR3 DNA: TGTGCCAGCAGCTTAGGGGACAGGGGGAACACTGAAGCTTTCTTT. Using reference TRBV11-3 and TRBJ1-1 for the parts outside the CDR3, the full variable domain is EAGVVQSPRYKIIEKKQPVAFWCNPISGHNTLYWYLQNLGQGPELLIRYENEEAVDDSQLPKDRFSAERLKGVDSTLKIQPAELGDSAVYLCASSLGDRGNTEAFFGQGTRLTVV.

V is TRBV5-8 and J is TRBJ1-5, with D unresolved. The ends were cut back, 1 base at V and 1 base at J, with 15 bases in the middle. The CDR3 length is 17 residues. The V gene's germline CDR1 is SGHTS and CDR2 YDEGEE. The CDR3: CASSLIVGSWSNQPQHF. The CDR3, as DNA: TGTGCCAGCAGCTTGATTGTTGGGTCTTGGAGCAATCAGCCCCAGCATTTT.

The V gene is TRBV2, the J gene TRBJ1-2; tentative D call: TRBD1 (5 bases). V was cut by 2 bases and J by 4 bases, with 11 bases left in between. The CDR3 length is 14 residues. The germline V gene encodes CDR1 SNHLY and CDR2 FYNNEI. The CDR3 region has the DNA TGTGCCAGCAGTGAATCGGAGGGGAGCTATGGCTACACCTTC. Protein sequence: CASSESEGSYGYTF.

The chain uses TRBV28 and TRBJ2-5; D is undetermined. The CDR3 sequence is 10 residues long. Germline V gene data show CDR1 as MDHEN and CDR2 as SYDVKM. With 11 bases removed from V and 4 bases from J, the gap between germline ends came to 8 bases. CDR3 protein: CASGRETQYF. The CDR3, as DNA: TGTGCCTCTGGCAGAGAGACCCAGTACTTC.

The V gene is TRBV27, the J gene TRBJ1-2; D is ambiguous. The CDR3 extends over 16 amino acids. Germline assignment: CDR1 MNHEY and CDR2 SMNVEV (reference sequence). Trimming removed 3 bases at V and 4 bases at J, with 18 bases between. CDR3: CASSFIAIGPIYGYTF. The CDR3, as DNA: TGTGCCAGCAGTTTTATCGCTATAGGGCCGATCTATGGCTACACCTTC.

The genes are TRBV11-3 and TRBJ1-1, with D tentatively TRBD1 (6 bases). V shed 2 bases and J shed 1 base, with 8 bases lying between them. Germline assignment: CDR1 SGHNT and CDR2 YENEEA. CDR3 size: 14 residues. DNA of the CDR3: TGTGCCAGCAGCTTATCAGGGGCGAACACTGAAGCTTTCTTT. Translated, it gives CASSLSGANTEAFF.

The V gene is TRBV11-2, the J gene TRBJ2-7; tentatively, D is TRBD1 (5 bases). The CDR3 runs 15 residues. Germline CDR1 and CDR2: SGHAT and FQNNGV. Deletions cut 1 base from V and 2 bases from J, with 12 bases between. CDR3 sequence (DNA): TGTGCCAGCAGCTTAGTGCAGGGATTCACCTACGAGCAGTACTTC. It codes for CASSLVQGFTYEQYF. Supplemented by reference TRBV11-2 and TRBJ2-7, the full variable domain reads EAGVAQSPRYKIIEKRQSVAFWCNPISGHATLYWYQQILGQGPKLLIQFQNNGVVDDSQLPKDRFSAERLKGVDSTLKIQPAKLEDSAVYLCASSLVQGFTYEQYFGPGTRLTVT.

The CDR3 coding sequence is TGTGCCAGCAGTGAACTGGTCGGGGAGCTGTTTTTT. This codes for CASSELVGELFF. The V and J genes are TRBV25-1 and TRBJ2-2; D unresolved. Germline CDR1 and CDR2: MGHDK and SYGVNS. Trimming removed 2 bases from V and 7 bases from J, with 5 bases in between. The CDR3 is made up of 12 amino acids.

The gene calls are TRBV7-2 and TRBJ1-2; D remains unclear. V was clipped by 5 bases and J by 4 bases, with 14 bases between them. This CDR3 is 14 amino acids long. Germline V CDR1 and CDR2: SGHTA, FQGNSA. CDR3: CASSPQGGPYGYTF. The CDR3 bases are TGTGCCAGCAGCCCCCAAGGAGGACCCTATGGCTACACCTTC.

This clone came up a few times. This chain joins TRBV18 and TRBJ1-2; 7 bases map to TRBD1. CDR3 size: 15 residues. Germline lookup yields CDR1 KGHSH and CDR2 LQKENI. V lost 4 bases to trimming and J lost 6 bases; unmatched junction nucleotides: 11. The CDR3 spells CASSLDRDGEDGYTF. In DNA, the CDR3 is TGTGCCAGCTCACTCGACAGGGATGGAGAGGATGGCTACACCTTC.

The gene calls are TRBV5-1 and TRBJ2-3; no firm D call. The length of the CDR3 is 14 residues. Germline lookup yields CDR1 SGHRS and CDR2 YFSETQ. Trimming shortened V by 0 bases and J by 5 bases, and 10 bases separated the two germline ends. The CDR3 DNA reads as TGCGCCAGCAGCTTGGAGATAGTTCAAGATACGCAGTATTTT. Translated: CASSLEIVQDTQYF.

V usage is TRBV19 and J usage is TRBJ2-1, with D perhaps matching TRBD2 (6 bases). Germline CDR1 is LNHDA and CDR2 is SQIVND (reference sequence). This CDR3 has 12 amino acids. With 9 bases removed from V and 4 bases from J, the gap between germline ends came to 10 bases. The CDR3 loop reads CASRDLYNEQFF. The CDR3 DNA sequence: TGTGCCAGCCGGGACTTATACAATGAGCAGTTCTTC. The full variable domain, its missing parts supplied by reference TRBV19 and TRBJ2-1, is DGGITQSPKYLFRKEGQNVTLSCEQNLNHDAMYWYRQDPGQGLRLIYYSQIVNDFQKGDIAEGYSVSREKKESFPLTVTSAQKNPTAFYLCASRDLYNEQFFGPGTRLTVL.

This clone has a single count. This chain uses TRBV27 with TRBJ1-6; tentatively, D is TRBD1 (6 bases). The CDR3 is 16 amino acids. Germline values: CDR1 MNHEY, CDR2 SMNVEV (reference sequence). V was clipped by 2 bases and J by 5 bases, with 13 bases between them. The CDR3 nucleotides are TGTGCCAGCAGTTTAGCTCCGGGGGCGAATAATTCACCCCTCCACTTT. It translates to CASSLAPGANNSPLHF.

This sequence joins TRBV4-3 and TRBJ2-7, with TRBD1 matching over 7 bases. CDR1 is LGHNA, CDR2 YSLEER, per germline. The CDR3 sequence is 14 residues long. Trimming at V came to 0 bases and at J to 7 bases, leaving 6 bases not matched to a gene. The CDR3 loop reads CASSQEKTGWEQYF. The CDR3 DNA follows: TGCGCCAGCAGCCAAGAGAAGACAGGGTGGGAGCAGTACTTC.

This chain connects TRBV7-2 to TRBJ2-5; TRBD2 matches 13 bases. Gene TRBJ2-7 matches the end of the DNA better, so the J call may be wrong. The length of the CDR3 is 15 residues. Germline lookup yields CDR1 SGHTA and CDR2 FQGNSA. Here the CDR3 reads CASSLAGLAGHEQYF. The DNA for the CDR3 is TGTGCCAGCAGCTTAGCGGGACTAGCGGGGCACGAGCAGTACTTC.